The 2 T cell receptor beta chains presented below share a single source sample, sequenced in a study of cytomegalovirus exposure and HLA in healthy donors. The PCR had 60 Vbeta and 13 Jbeta primers. Clones were sequenced by immunoSEQ multiplex PCR, and TCRdb holds only the in-frame ones, with some missing. The sample lists 100,000 to 120,000 clones; 60% to 80% were seen once. The sequenced material came from PBMCs. The receptors derive from a young man in good health and CMV-seronegative.

The J gene is TRBJ2-2, the V gene TRBV28; 7 bases are a match to TRBD1. CDR1 is MDHEN, CDR2 SYDVKM, per germline. V trimming: 3 bases; J trimming: 3 bases; junction bases outside the gene matches: 1. The CDR3 runs 14 residues. For the CDR3, the DNA is TGTGCCAGCAGTTTCACAGGGGACACCGGGGAGCTGTTTTTT. Protein sequence: CASSFTGDTGELFF. The full variable domain, completed using reference TRBV28 and TRBJ2-2, is DVKVTQSSRYLVKRTGEKVFLECVQDMDHENMFWYRQDPGLGLRLIYFSYDVKMKEKGDIPEGYSVSREKKERFSLILESASTNQTSMYLCASSFTGDTGELFFGEGSRLTVL.

The genes are TRBV5-4 and TRBJ1-2; D possibly corresponds to TRBD1 (6 bases). Trimming took off 0 bases at V and 8 bases at J, with 11 bases between the two ends. Germline V gene lookup returns CDR1 SGHNT and CDR2 YYREEE (reference sequence). The CDR3 covers 13 residues. CDR3 DNA sequence: TGTGCCAGCAGCTTGGACAGGGAAGGGGGCTACACCTTC. Translating gives CASSLDREGGYTF.